The source of this T cell receptor (beta chain) is a study of T cell responses to AZD1222 COVID-19 vaccine. About the research overall: The analysis combined second doses at about 4 or about 12 weeks.

The repertoire was sequenced with immunoSEQ multiplex PCR; TCRdb's copy has only in-frame clones and lacks some. The table lists some 130,000 clones, 70% to 90% of them singletons, with about 20% in the top ten. This CDR3 is 16 amino acids long. Germline V gene lookup returns CDR1 SEHNR and CDR2 FQNEAQ (reference sequence). The trim removed 5 bases at V and 3 bases at J, leaving 7 bases unmatched. With regard to this clone: Its cognate antigen is unknown.

Points from the study as a whole: Donors in the cohort were predominantly white British and more often female, and clonal diversity was possibly underestimated. Researchers took repertoire samples only after the peak T cell response had come.

The source was peripheral blood, collected on day 0 of AZD1222 vaccination. The chain uses TRBV7-9 and TRBJ1-1, with 12 bases aligning to TRBD1. The TCR sequence derives from an adult in good health. The CDR3 nucleotides are TGTGCCAGCAGCCCGGGGACAGGGGGCAGTCACACTGAAGCTTTCTTT. It specifies CASSPGTGGSHTEAFF.